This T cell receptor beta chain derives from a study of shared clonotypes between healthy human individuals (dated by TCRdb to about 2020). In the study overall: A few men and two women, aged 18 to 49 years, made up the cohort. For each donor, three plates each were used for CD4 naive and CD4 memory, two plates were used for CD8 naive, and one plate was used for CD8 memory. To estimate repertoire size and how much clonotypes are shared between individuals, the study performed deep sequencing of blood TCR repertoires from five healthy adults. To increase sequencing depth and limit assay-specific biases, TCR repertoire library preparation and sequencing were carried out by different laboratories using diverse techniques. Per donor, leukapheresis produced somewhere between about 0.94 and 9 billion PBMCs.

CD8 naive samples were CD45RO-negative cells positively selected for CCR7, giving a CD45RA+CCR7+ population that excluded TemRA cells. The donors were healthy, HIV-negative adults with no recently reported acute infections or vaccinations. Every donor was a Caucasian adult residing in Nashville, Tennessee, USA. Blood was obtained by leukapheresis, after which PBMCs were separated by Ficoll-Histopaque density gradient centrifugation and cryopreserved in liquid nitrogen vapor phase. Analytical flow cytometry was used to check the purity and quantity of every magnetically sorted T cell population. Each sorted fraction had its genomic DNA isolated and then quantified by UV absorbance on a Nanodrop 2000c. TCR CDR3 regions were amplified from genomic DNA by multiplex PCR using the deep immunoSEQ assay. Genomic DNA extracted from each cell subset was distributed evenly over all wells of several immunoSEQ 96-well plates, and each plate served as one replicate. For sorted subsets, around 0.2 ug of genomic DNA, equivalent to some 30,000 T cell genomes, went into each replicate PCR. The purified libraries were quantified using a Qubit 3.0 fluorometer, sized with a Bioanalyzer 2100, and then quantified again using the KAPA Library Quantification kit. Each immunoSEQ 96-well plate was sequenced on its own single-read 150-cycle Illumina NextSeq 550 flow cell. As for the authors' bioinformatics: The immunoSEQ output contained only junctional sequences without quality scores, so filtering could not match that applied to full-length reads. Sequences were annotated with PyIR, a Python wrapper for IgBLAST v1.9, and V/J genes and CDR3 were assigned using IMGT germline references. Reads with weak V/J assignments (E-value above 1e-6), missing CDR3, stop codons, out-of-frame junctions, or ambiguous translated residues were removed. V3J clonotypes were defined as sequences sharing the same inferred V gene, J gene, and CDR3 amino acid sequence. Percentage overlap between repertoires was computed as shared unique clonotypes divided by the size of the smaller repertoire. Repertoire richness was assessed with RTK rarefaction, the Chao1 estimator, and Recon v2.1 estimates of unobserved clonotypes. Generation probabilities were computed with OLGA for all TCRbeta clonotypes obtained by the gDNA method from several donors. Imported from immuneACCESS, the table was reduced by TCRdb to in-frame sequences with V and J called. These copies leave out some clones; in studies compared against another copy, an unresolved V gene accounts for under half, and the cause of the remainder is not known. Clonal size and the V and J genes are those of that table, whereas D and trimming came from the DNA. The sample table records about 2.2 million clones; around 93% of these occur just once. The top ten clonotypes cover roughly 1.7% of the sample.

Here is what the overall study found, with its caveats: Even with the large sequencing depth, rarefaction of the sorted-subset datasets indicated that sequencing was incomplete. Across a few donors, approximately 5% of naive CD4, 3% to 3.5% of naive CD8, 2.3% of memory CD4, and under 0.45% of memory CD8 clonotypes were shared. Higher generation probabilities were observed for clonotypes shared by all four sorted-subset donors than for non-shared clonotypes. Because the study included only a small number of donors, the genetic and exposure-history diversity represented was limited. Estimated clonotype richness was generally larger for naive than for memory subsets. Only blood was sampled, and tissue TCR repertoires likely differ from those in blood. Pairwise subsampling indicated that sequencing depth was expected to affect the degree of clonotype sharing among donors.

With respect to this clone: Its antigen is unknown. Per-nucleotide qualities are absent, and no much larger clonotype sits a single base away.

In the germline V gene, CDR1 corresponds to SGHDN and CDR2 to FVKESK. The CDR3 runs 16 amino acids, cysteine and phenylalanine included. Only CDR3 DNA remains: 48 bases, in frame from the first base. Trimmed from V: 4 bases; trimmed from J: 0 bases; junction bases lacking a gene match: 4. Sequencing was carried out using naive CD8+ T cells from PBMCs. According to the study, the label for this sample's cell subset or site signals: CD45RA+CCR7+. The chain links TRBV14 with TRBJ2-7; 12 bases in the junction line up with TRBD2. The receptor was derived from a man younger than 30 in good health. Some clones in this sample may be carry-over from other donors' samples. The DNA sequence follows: TGTGCCAGCAGCCCCAGACTAGCGGGAGCCTCCTACGAGCAGTACTTC. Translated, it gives CASSPRLAGASYEQYF.